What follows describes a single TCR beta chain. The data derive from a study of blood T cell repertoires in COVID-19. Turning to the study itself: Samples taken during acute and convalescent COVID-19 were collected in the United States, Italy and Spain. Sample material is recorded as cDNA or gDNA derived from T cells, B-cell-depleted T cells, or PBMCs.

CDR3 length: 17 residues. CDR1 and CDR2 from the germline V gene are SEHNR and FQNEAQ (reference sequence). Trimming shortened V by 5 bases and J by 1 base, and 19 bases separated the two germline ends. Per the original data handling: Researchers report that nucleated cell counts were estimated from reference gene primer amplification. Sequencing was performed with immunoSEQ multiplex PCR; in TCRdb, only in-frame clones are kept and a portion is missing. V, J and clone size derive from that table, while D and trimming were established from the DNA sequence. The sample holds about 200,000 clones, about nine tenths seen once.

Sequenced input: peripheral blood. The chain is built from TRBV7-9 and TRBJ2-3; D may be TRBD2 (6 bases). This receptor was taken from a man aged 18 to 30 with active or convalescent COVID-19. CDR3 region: CASSPGGWEVGTDTQYF. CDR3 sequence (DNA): TGTGCCAGCAGCCCCGGAGGTTGGGAGGTTGGCACAGATACGCAGTATTTT.